The next 27 T cell receptor beta chains were all read from a single sample in a study of shared clonotypes between healthy human individuals. TCRdb's copy holds only in-frame clones and misses some; the assay was immunoSEQ multiplex PCR. This table has approximately 480,000 clones, over 75% appearing once. Sequencing used PBMCs. These receptors came from a woman aged 40 to 55 in good health. Some clones in this sample may be carry-over from other donors' samples.

The rearrangement joins TRBV19 to TRBJ2-7; 7 bases fit TRBD2. The CDR3 length is 13 residues. Germline V gives CDR1 LNHDA, CDR2 SQIVND (reference sequence). The junction had 4 bases not matched to a gene; V was cut back by 3 bases and J by 5 bases. This CDR3 is CASSIRLADEQYF. DNA for the CDR3: TGTGCCAGTAGTATCCGACTAGCAGACGAGCAGTACTTC.

This chain joins TRBV4-1 and TRBJ2-1, with 8 bases fitting TRBD2. The CDR3 is made up of 19 amino acids. Trimming at V came to 1 base and at J to 8 bases, leaving 19 bases not matched to a gene. CDR1 is MGHRA and CDR2 is YSYEKL in the germline V gene. In DNA, the CDR3 is TGCGCCAGCAGCCAAGCCTTTTCTACCGCGGGACTAGTTTTCGATGAGCAGTTCTTC. This gives the protein CASSQAFSTAGLVFDEQFF.

V is TRBV4-1 and J is TRBJ2-7, with 12 bases matching TRBD2. The V gene end was trimmed by 2 bases and the J gene end by 1 base; junction bases not matched to a gene: 0. The CDR3 has 15 amino acids. The V gene's germline CDR1 is MGHRA and CDR2 YSYEKL. CDR3 amino acids: CASSQTSGRSYEQYF. CDR3 sequence (DNA): TGCGCCAGCAGCCAAACTAGCGGGAGGTCCTACGAGCAGTACTTC.

This clone was seen a handful of times. The J gene is TRBJ2-2, the V gene TRBV4-2, with 7 positions matching TRBD2. The CDR3 has 14 residues. Germline lookup yields CDR1 LGHNA and CDR2 YNFKEQ. The J segment lost 7 bases and the V segment lost 8 bases, leaving 10 bases of the junction unmatched. CDR3 loop: CASGRGEGHGELFF. CDR3 sequence (DNA): TGTGCCAGCGGCCGGGGGGAGGGCCACGGGGAGCTGTTTTTT.

Remarks on this clone: This sequence is one base from a far larger clone and is likely a read error. This rearrangement joins TRBV9 to TRBJ2-3; D not resolved. The CDR3 runs 14 residues. Germline assignment: CDR1 SGDLS and CDR2 YYNGEE. The CDR3 coding sequence is TGTGTCAGCAGCCCCGCCCTCCTAACAGATACGCAGTATTTT. Encoded protein: CVSSPALLTDTQYF.

The V and J genes are TRBV7-2 and TRBJ2-1; D call uncertain. Germline loops: CDR1 SGHTA, CDR2 FQGNSA. Deletions cut 5 bases from V and 0 bases from J, with 14 bases between. The CDR3 runs to 16 residues. The CDR3 sequence is CASSLGPPPSYNEQFF. DNA of the CDR3: TGTGCCAGCAGCCTTGGACCGCCCCCCTCCTACAATGAGCAGTTCTTC. The full variable domain, completed using reference TRBV7-2 and TRBJ2-1, is GAGVSQSPSNKVTEKGKDVELRCDPISGHTALYWYRQSLGQGLEFLIYFQGNSAPDKSGLPSDRFSAERTGGSVSTLTIQRTQQEDSAVYLCASSLGPPPSYNEQFFGPGTRLTVL.

This clone was observed a handful of times. The chain employs TRBV19 and TRBJ1-2; the D gene is possibly TRBD1 (6 bases). The V gene's germline CDR1 is LNHDA and CDR2 SQIVND (reference sequence). Trimming removed 9 bases at V and 5 bases at J, with 13 bases between. CDR3 length: 12 amino acids. CDR3 in DNA: TGTGCCAGCCTGGGGGCTGCGTATGGCTACACCTTC. Encoded protein: CASLGAAYGYTF.

The genes are TRBV6-4 and TRBJ2-2, with D perhaps matching TRBD1 (6 bases). Germline V gives CDR1 MRHNA, CDR2 SNTAGT. There are 14 residues in the CDR3. V was cut by 6 bases and J by 3 bases, with 11 bases left in between. CDR3 sequence reads: CASRSEGDTGELFF. For the CDR3, the DNA is TGTGCCAGCAGGAGTGAGGGGGACACCGGGGAGCTGTTTTTT.

Note on this clone: Since a far larger clone is one base different, this is likely a read error. Other DNA variants within this sample encode the same CDR3. J is TRBJ2-3 and V is TRBV4-3; 8 nucleotides align to TRBD2. CDR3 size: 16 residues. CDR1 LGHNA and CDR2 YSLEER come from the germline V gene. DNA of the CDR3: TGCGCCAGTAGCCAAGATAGGGGACTAGGCGCAGATACGCAGTATTTT. Translation: CASSQDRGLGADTQYF.

J is TRBJ1-2 and V is TRBV28; 7 bases map to TRBD1. CDR1 and CDR2 from the germline V gene are MDHEN and SYDVKM. V trimming: 6 bases; J trimming: 4 bases; junction bases outside the gene matches: 11. There are 15 residues in the CDR3. CDR3 sequence: CASRPNGDSRYGYTF. In DNA form, the CDR3 reads TGTGCCAGCAGGCCGAACGGGGACAGCCGCTATGGCTACACCTTC.

This clone was detected many times. V and J are TRBV7-9 and TRBJ1-5; possibly TRBD1 for D (6 bases). This CDR3 region has 12 residues. Germline V gene data show CDR1 as SEHNR and CDR2 as FQNEAQ (reference sequence). V was clipped by 4 bases and J by 6 bases, with 7 bases between them. The CDR3 spells CASSSRGQPQHF. The CDR3 DNA is TGTGCCAGCAGCTCCAGGGGTCAGCCCCAGCATTTT.

V gene TRBV7-8 combines with J gene TRBJ1-4; D unclear. Trimming pared 7 bases from V and 3 bases from J, leaving 6 bases between. The CDR3 contains 12 residues. Looked up from germline, CDR1 is SGHVS and CDR2 is FQNEAQ. DNA of the CDR3: TGTGCCAGCAATCAGCCTAATGAAAAACTGTTTTTT. This translates into CASNQPNEKLFF.

As regards this clone: Distinct nucleotide sequences in the sample also encode this CDR3. The chain links TRBV28 to TRBJ2-7; D not certain. With 2 bases removed from V and 4 bases from J, the gap between germline ends came to 6 bases. The germline CDR1 and CDR2 sequences are MDHEN and SYDVKM. The CDR3 runs 12 residues. This CDR3 is CASSLVGYEQYF. CDR3 nucleotide sequence: TGTGCCAGCAGTTTAGTGGGTTACGAGCAGTACTTC.

This chain connects TRBV5-4 to TRBJ2-7; 7 bases agree with TRBD1. The CDR3 has 14 residues. Trimming at V came to 2 bases and at J to 3 bases, leaving 5 bases not matched to a gene. Per germline, CDR1 SGHNT and CDR2 YYREEE (reference sequence). The CDR3 here is CASSFGGQNYEQYF. For the CDR3, the DNA is TGTGCCAGCAGCTTTGGGGGACAGAACTACGAGCAGTACTTC.

The chain uses TRBV6-4 and TRBJ2-5; 7 positions agree with TRBD2. The CDR3 has 15 amino acids. CDR1 and CDR2 (germline): MRHNA, SNTAGT. With 4 bases clipped from V and 4 bases from J, the junction kept 9 bases outside the gene matches. The CDR3 loop is CASSVWAGAGETQYF. CDR3 nucleotide sequence: TGTGCCAGCAGTGTCTGGGCGGGAGCGGGAGAGACCCAGTACTTC.

This clone came up a few times. V and J are TRBV2 and TRBJ2-1, with D possibly TRBD1 on 5 matching bases. The CDR3 is 14 amino acids. The V gene lost 8 bases and the J gene lost 0 bases, with 11 bases spanning the gap. From germline, CDR1 is SNHLY and CDR2 FYNNEI. CDR3 bases: TGTGCCAGCTTGACAGTCCGCTCCTACAATGAGCAGTTCTTC. Its translation: CASLTVRSYNEQFF.

V usage is TRBV5-1 and J usage is TRBJ2-3, with TRBD1 matching 9 bases. The germline V gene encodes CDR1 SGHRS and CDR2 YFSETQ. J gave up 3 bases and V 4 bases, and 0 bases lay outside the gene matches. This CDR3 comprises 13 residues. The CDR3, as DNA: TGCGCCAGCAGCGGGACAGGGACAGATACGCAGTATTTT. This encodes CASSGTGTDTQYF.

The rearrangement uses TRBV4-1 and TRBJ2-6, with D unclear. V lost 0 bases and J lost 0, with 18 bases in between. Germline loops: CDR1 MGHRA, CDR2 YSYEKL. There are 20 residues in the CDR3. The CDR3 DNA follows: TGCGCCAGCAGCCAAGATGCTAGAACGGGCGCCTTCTCTGGGGCCAACGTCCTGACTTTC. This encodes CASSQDARTGAFSGANVLTF.

The V gene is TRBV9, the J gene TRBJ1-1, with a tentative D call TRBD1 (6 bases). The germline V gene has CDR1 SGDLS and CDR2 YYNGEE. This CDR3 contains 16 residues. Trimming took off 4 bases at V and 2 bases at J, with 18 bases between the two ends. DNA for the CDR3: TGTGCCAGCAGCACTTTTTCGGGGGCCCGAAACACTGAAGCTTTCTTT. Residues: CASSTFSGARNTEAFF.

The chain couples TRBV19 to TRBJ2-1; no definite D call. V lost 5 bases to trimming and J lost 8 bases, with 10 bases between them. The V gene's germline CDR1 is LNHDA and CDR2 SQIVND (reference sequence). The CDR3 sequence is 12 residues long. The chain's CDR3 is CASSPAPYEQFF. CDR3 nucleotide sequence: TGTGCCAGTAGTCCGGCCCCTTATGAGCAGTTCTTC.

This clone was detected only once. The chain employs TRBV5-5 and TRBJ2-6, with D perhaps matching TRBD2 (7 bases). Germline V lookup: CDR1 SGHKS, CDR2 YYEKEE (reference sequence). Trimming stripped 0 bases from V and 3 bases from J, with 10 bases between. The CDR3 has 16 residues. The CDR3 protein is CASSLGGGNGANVLTF. The CDR3 DNA reads as TGTGCCAGCAGCTTGGGCGGGGGCAATGGGGCCAACGTCCTGACTTTC.

The gene calls are TRBV7-9 and TRBJ2-1; a possible D gene is TRBD2 (5 bases). Germline CDR1 SEHNR, CDR2 FQNEAQ (reference sequence). V was trimmed by 7 bases and J by 9 bases, leaving 19 bases between them. The length of the CDR3 is 14 residues. CDR3 sequence (DNA): TGTGCCAGCACCCTGGAGCTTATCCGGGGTGAGCAGTTCTTC. It is translated as CASTLELIRGEQFF.

A note on this clone: Distinct nucleotide sequences in the sample also encode this CDR3. This sequence joins TRBV11-2 and TRBJ1-1; D gene uncertain. V shed 5 bases and J shed 0 bases, with 7 bases lying between them. The CDR3 runs 13 residues. Germline loops: CDR1 SGHAT, CDR2 FQNNGV. CDR3 residues: CASSRTVNTEAFF. The CDR3 DNA reads TGTGCCAGCAGCCGGACTGTGAACACTGAAGCTTTCTTT.

Points on this clone: The sample holds other DNA sequences that translate to the same CDR3. The chain joins TRBV18 to TRBJ2-1; 10 positions agree with TRBD1. This CDR3 has 16 amino acids. V was pared by 4 bases and J by 4 bases, with 7 bases of the junction left unmatched. CDR1 is KGHSH and CDR2 is LQKENI in the germline V gene. The CDR3 protein is CASSRSGTGVYNEQFF. CDR3 nucleotide sequence: TGTGCCAGCTCACGATCCGGGACAGGGGTATACAATGAGCAGTTCTTC.

This clone was seen once. The chain combines TRBV4-1 with TRBJ1-1; tentatively, D is TRBD1 (5 bases). The CDR3 runs 17 residues. Germline-derived CDR1 and CDR2 are MGHRA and YSYEKL. V lost 1 base and J lost 0, with 15 bases in between. The DNA for the CDR3 is TGCGCCAGCAGCCAAGGGATCCGGGGGGAAATGAACACTGAAGCTTTCTTT. This sequence encodes CASSQGIRGEMNTEAFF.

The table lists this clone with a count of one. The chain links TRBV5-1 to TRBJ1-1; 10 positions agree with TRBD1. Germline V CDR1 and CDR2: SGHRS, YFSETQ. The length of the CDR3 is 18 residues. The ends lost 3 bases at V and 11 bases at J; junction bases unmatched: 22. The CDR3 coding sequence is TGCGCCAGCAGCTGGCGACAGGGGGCAAGTTCAGAGAGGATTGAGGCTTTCTTT. Amino acid sequence: CASSWRQGASSERIEAFF.

V and J are TRBV19 and TRBJ2-7, with 10 bases lining up with TRBD2. Per the germline V gene, CDR1 is LNHDA and CDR2 is SQIVND (reference sequence). The CDR3 runs 15 residues. The trim removed 5 bases at V and 3 bases at J, leaving 7 bases unmatched. The CDR3 DNA reads as TGTGCCAGTAGTGGTTGGACTAGCGGACGCTACGAGCAGTACTTC. This encodes CASSGWTSGRYEQYF.